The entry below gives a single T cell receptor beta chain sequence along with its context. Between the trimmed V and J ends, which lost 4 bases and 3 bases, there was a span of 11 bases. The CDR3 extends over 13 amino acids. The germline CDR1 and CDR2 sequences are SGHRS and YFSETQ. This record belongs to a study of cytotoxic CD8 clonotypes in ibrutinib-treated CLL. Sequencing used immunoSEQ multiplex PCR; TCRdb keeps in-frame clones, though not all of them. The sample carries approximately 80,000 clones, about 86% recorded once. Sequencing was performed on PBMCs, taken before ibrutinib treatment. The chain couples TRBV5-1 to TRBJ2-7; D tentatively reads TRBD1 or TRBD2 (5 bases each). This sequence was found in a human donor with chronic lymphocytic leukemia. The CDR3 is CASSRGESYEQYF. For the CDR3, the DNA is TGCGCCAGCAGCCGAGGGGAGAGCTACGAGCAGTACTTC.